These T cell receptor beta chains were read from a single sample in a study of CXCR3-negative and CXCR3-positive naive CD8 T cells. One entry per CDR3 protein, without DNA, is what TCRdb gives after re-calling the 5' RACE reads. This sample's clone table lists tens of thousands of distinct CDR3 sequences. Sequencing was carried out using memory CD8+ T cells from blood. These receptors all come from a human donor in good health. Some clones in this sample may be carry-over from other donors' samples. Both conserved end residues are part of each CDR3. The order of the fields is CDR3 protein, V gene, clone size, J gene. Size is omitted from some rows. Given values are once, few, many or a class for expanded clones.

cdr3_aa: CASSHLGHPTPGSCFF
v_call: TRBV23-1
clone_size: -
j_call: TRBJ2-2

cdr3_aa: CASSYSRTGIGEQYF
v_call: TRBV6-2/TRBV6-3
clone_size: -
j_call: TRBJ2-7

cdr3_aa: CAAKSRVFYEQYF
v_call: TRBV27
clone_size: -
j_call: TRBJ2-7

cdr3_aa: CAISGGQETQYF
v_call: TRBV10-3
clone_size: -
j_call: TRBJ2-5

cdr3_aa: CASSFVRTGANYGYTF
v_call: TRBV12-3/TRBV12-4
clone_size: -
j_call: TRBJ1-2

cdr3_aa: CSARQQGGTEAFF
v_call: TRBV20-1
clone_size: -
j_call: TRBJ1-1

cdr3_aa: CASSFHYEQYF
v_call: TRBV28
clone_size: -
j_call: TRBJ2-7

cdr3_aa: CASSRLRLSNQPQHF
v_call: TRBV5-4
clone_size: -
j_call: TRBJ1-5

cdr3_aa: CASSLEAGWETQYF
v_call: TRBV7-9
clone_size: -
j_call: TRBJ2-5

cdr3_aa: CASSFKNTGELFF
v_call: TRBV6-5
clone_size: -
j_call: TRBJ2-2

cdr3_aa: CASSLARQGAYEQYF
v_call: TRBV7-9
clone_size: -
j_call: TRBJ2-7

cdr3_aa: CASSEEGTGQLPQHF
v_call: TRBV6-1
clone_size: -
j_call: TRBJ1-5

cdr3_aa: CSARGRDGYGYTF
v_call: TRBV20-1
clone_size: -
j_call: TRBJ1-2

cdr3_aa: CASSLGSKRKNNEQFF
v_call: TRBV5-6
clone_size: -
j_call: TRBJ2-1

cdr3_aa: CASSGPGTENEKLFF
v_call: TRBV11-3
clone_size: -
j_call: TRBJ1-4

cdr3_aa: CASSDTTENNEQFF
v_call: TRBV6-4
clone_size: -
j_call: TRBJ2-1

cdr3_aa: CATSVRVVGEGSGELFF
v_call: TRBV15
clone_size: medium-sized
j_call: TRBJ2-2

cdr3_aa: CASSLEAGGDQETQYF
v_call: TRBV28
clone_size: -
j_call: TRBJ2-5

cdr3_aa: CATSAGQTNTGELFF
v_call: TRBV15
clone_size: -
j_call: TRBJ2-2

cdr3_aa: CASSFDSWYGYTF
v_call: TRBV28
clone_size: -
j_call: TRBJ1-2

cdr3_aa: CASSSVVGGETQYF
v_call: TRBV28
clone_size: -
j_call: TRBJ2-5

cdr3_aa: CASGQGRVGSVSSYNEQFF
v_call: TRBV28
clone_size: -
j_call: TRBJ2-1

cdr3_aa: CASSLQGATDTQYF
v_call: TRBV12-3/TRBV12-4
clone_size: -
j_call: TRBJ2-3

cdr3_aa: CASRGTGLAGFNEQFF
v_call: TRBV28
clone_size: -
j_call: TRBJ2-1

cdr3_aa: CSVADYNEQFF
v_call: TRBV29-1
clone_size: -
j_call: TRBJ2-1

cdr3_aa: CASSHRGTGQETQYF
v_call: TRBV13
clone_size: -
j_call: TRBJ2-5

cdr3_aa: CASRPGTGDYEQYF
v_call: TRBV7-9
clone_size: -
j_call: TRBJ2-7

cdr3_aa: CASSYSTPRQGDNEQFF
v_call: TRBV6-2/TRBV6-3
clone_size: -
j_call: TRBJ2-1

cdr3_aa: CASSGLAGAYNEQFF
v_call: TRBV6-2/TRBV6-3
clone_size: -
j_call: TRBJ2-1

cdr3_aa: CASSPLAGDNQETQYF
v_call: TRBV19
clone_size: -
j_call: TRBJ2-5

cdr3_aa: CASSYFTGSGGNEQFF
v_call: TRBV28
clone_size: -
j_call: TRBJ2-1

cdr3_aa: CSATGTRRDEQFF
v_call: TRBV20-1
clone_size: -
j_call: TRBJ2-1

cdr3_aa: CASSSMVRSLADTQYF
v_call: TRBV5-1
clone_size: -
j_call: TRBJ2-3

cdr3_aa: CSVEYGPGGEKLFF
v_call: TRBV29-1
clone_size: -
j_call: TRBJ1-4

cdr3_aa: CASIYRDQFYEQYF
v_call: TRBV7-9
clone_size: -
j_call: TRBJ2-7

cdr3_aa: CSAQGVGGGEQFF
v_call: TRBV29-1
clone_size: -
j_call: TRBJ2-1

cdr3_aa: CASSLTGTSSDTGELFF
v_call: TRBV7-3
clone_size: -
j_call: TRBJ2-2

cdr3_aa: CATSRDGIGYSGANVLTF
v_call: TRBV15
clone_size: -
j_call: TRBJ2-6

cdr3_aa: CSADEGQETQYF
v_call: TRBV20-1
clone_size: -
j_call: TRBJ2-5

cdr3_aa: CSAREGSSIYEQYF
v_call: TRBV20-1
clone_size: medium-sized
j_call: TRBJ2-7

cdr3_aa: CASSQGTSGELFF
v_call: TRBV4-3
clone_size: -
j_call: TRBJ2-2

cdr3_aa: CASGDRAPGELFF
v_call: TRBV7-6
clone_size: -
j_call: TRBJ2-2

cdr3_aa: CASSEGDYYNEQFF
v_call: TRBV25-1
clone_size: medium-sized
j_call: TRBJ2-1

cdr3_aa: CASSLVPSGYEQYF
v_call: TRBV7-9
clone_size: medium-sized
j_call: TRBJ2-7

cdr3_aa: CASSAPGLAGRVPYNEQFF
v_call: TRBV5-1
clone_size: -
j_call: TRBJ2-1

cdr3_aa: CASSRSGDSIF
v_call: TRBV2
clone_size: -
j_call: TRBJ2-7

cdr3_aa: CSASLSYNEQFF
v_call: TRBV20-1
clone_size: -
j_call: TRBJ2-1

cdr3_aa: CASSQDIAVSSYEQYF
v_call: TRBV4-3
clone_size: -
j_call: TRBJ2-7

cdr3_aa: CASSHLFLDGPYEQYF
v_call: TRBV23-1
clone_size: -
j_call: TRBJ2-7